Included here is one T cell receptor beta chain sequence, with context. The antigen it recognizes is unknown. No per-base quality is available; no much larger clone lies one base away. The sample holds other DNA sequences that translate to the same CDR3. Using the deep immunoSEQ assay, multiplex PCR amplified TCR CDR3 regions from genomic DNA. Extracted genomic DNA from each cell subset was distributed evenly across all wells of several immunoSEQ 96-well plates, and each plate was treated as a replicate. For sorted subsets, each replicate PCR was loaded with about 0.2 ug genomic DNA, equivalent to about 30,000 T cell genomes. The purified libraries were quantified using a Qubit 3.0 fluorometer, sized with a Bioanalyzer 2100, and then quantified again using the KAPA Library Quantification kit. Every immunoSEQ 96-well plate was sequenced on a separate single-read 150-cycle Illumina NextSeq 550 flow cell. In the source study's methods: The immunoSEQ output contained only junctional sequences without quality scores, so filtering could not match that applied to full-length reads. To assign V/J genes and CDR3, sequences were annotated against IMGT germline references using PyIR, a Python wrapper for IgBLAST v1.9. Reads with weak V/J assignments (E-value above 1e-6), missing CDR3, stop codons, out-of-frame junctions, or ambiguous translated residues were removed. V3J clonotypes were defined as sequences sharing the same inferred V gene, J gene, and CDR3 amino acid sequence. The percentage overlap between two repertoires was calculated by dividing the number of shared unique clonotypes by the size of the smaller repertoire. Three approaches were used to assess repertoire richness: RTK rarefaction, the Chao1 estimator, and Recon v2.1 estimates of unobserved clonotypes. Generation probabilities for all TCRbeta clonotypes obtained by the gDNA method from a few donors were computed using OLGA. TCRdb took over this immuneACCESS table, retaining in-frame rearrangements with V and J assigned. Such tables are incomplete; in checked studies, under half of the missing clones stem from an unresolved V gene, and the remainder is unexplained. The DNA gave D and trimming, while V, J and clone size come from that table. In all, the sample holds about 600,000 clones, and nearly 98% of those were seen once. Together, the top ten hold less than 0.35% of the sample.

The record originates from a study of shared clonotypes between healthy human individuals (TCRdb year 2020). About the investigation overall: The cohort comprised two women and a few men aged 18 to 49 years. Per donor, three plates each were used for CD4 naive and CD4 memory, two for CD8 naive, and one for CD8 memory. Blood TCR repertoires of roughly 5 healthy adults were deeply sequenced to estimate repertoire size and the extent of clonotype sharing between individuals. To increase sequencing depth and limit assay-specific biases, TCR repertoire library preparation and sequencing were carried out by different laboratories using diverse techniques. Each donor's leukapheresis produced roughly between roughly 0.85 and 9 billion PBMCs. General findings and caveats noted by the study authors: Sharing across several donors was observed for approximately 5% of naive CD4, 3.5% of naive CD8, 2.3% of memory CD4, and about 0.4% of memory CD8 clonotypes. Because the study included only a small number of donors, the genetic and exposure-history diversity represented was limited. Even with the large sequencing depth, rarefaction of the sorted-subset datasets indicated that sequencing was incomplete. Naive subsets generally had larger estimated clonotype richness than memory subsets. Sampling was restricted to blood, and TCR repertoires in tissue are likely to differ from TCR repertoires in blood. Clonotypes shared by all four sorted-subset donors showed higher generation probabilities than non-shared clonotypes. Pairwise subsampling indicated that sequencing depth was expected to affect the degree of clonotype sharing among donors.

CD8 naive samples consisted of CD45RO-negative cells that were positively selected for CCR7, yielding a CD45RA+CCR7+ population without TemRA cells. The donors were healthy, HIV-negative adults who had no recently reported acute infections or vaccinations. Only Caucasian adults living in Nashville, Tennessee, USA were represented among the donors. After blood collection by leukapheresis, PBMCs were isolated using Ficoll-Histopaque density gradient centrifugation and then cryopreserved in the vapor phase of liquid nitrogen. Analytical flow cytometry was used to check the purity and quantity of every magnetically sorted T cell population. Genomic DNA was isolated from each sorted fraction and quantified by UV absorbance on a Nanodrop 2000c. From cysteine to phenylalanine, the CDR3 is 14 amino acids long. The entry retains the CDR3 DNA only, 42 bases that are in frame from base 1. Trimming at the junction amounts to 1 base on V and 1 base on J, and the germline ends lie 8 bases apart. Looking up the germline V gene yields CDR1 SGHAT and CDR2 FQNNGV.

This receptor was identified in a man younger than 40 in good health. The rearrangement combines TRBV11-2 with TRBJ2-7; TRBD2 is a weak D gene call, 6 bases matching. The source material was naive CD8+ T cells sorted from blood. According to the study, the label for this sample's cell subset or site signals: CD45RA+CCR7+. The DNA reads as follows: TGTGCCAGCAGCTTAGCGGGGGTATCCTACGAGCAGTACTTC. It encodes CASSLAGVSYEQYF.